This TCR beta chain was sequenced for a study of T cells in Graves' hyperthyroidism and ophthalmopathy. RNA transcripts provided the source from which TCR beta CDR3 regions were amplified. The HTBI primer set served for first-round RT-PCR of the TCR CDR3. Using its own MiXCR run on the multiplex PCR reads, TCRdb lists one record per CDR3 protein. The sample records 450,000 to 500,000 distinct CDR3 sequences, about 20% being singletons. Trimming pared 0 bases from V and 8 bases from J, leaving 17 bases between. Germline V CDR1 and CDR2: SGHRS, YFSETQ. This CDR3 has 15 amino acids. The TCR comes from an older woman with Graves' ophthalmopathy. This chain joins TRBV5-1 and TRBJ1-2; no clear D. The sample was blood. Written as DNA, the CDR3 is TGCGCCAGCAGCTTGGATCCCGGTGCTAACAACGGCTACACCTTC. It specifies CASSLDPGANNGYTF.